These 8 T cell receptor beta chains originate from one sample sequenced in a study of shared clonotypes between healthy human individuals. It was CD45RO-negative cells, positively selected for CCR7, that made up naive CD8 cells, with terminally differentiated effector memory CD45RA+ cells excluded. Sequenced by immunoSEQ multiplex PCR; TCRdb stores in-frame clones only, minus some. Of about 2.1 million clones listed, around 93% were seen once; the top ten hold less than 2%. Sequenced: naive CD8+ T cells from PBMCs. The source of these receptors is a young man in good health. Some clones in this sample may be carry-over from other donors' samples.

This chain connects TRBV29-1 to TRBJ2-1, with 8 bases matching TRBD2. V lost 6 bases to trimming and J lost 5 bases; unmatched junction nucleotides: 15. CDR1 SQVTM and CDR2 ANQGSEA come from the germline V gene. The CDR3 is made up of 16 amino acids. The CDR3 spells CSVAGTRVRENNEQFF. CDR3 in DNA: TGCAGCGTGGCCGGGACTAGAGTTCGGGAGAACAATGAGCAGTTCTTC.

The CDR3: CALGWVSPGELFF. The DNA for the CDR3 is TGTGCCCTGGGGTGGGTAAGCCCCGGGGAGCTGTTTTTT. The chain has TRBV30 and TRBJ2-2; D gene unclear. Between the trimmed V and J ends, which lost 8 bases and 6 bases, there was a span of 16 bases. The CDR3 length is 13 residues. Per the germline V gene, CDR1 is GTSNPN and CDR2 is SVGIG (reference sequence).

The rearrangement joins TRBV7-9 to TRBJ2-7; tentative D call: TRBD1 (5 bases). The V end lost 1 base, the J end lost 6 bases, and 10 bases lay between the germline ends. CDR1 and CDR2 (germline): SEHNR, FQNEAQ (reference sequence). This CDR3 region has 13 residues. Here the CDR3 reads CASSLGPRVEQYF. In nucleotides, the CDR3 is TGTGCCAGCAGCTTAGGCCCCAGGGTCGAGCAGTACTTC.

The genes are TRBV5-5 and TRBJ1-4; D possibly corresponds to TRBD1 (5 bases). The CDR3 length is 12 residues. Trimming took 4 bases from V and 10 from J, leaving 11 bases between them. The V gene's germline CDR1 is SGHKS and CDR2 YYEKEE (reference sequence). CDR3 loop: CASSDGTTKLFF. The CDR3 DNA follows: TGTGCCAGCAGCGACGGGACCACAAAACTGTTTTTT.

The V call is TRBV29-1, the J call TRBJ2-5; D tentatively fits TRBD1 or TRBD2 (5 bases each). V gave up 1 base and J gave up 10 bases, with 13 bases separating them. In germline, CDR1 is SQVTM, CDR2 ANQGSEA. This CDR3 has 12 residues. Here the CDR3 DNA reads TGCAGCGTTGAAGGACCTCCGAGGGGCCAGTACTTC. This encodes CSVEGPPRGQYF.

The chain has TRBV5-1 and TRBJ1-1; 7 positions agree with TRBD1. V gave up 3 bases and J gave up 6 bases; unmatched junction bases: 5. CDR1 is SGHRS and CDR2 is YFSETQ in the germline V gene. The CDR3 totals 13 residues. CDR3 DNA sequence: TGCGCCAGCAGCTCCGACAGGGACCCTGAAGCTTTCTTT. Protein: CASSSDRDPEAFF. Drawing the rest from reference TRBV5-1 and TRBJ1-1, the complete variable domain is KAGVTQTPRYLIKTRGQQVTLSCSPISGHRSVSWYQQTPGQGLQFLFEYFSETQRNKGNFPGRFSGRQFSNSRSEMNVSTLELGDSALYLCASSSDRDPEAFFGQGTRLTVV.

About this clone: The same CDR3 also results from other DNA sequences found in this sample. The J gene is TRBJ2-5, the V gene TRBV7-9; D possibly corresponds to TRBD1 (6 bases). V dropped 5 bases and J dropped 5 bases, with 18 bases sitting between them. Germline assignment: CDR1 SEHNR and CDR2 FQNEAQ (reference sequence). This CDR3 has 15 amino acids. The CDR3 nucleotides are TGTGCCAGCAGCCCGGGGCAAGGGGGTAGGGAGACCCAGTACTTC. Residues: CASSPGQGGRETQYF.

The rearrangement joins TRBV29-1 to TRBJ2-1, with 7 bases fitting TRBD1. Trimming removed 6 bases from V and 8 bases from J; junction bases left unmatched: 7. There are 12 residues in the CDR3. The germline CDR1 and CDR2 sequences are SQVTM and ANQGSEA. The CDR3 loop is CSVWSGGHEQFF. The DNA of the CDR3 is TGCAGCGTGTGGTCAGGGGGTCATGAGCAGTTCTTC.